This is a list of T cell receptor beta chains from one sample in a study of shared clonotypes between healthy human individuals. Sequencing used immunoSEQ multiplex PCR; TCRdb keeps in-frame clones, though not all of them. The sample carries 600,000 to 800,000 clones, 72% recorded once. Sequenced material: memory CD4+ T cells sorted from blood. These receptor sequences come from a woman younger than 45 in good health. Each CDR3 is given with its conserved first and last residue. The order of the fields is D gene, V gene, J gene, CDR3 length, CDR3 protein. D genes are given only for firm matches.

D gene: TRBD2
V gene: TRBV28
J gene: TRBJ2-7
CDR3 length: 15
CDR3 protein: CASSPGTSESYEQYF

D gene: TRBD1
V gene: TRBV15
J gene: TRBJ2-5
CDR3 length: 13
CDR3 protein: CATERDRGGEQYF

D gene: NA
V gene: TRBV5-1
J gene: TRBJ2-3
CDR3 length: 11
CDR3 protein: CASSFVNTQYF

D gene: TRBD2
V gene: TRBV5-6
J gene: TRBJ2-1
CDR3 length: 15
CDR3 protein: CASTKTGGWYNEQFF

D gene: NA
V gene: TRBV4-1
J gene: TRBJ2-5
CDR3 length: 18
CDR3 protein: CASSQPPGGTGAWETQYF

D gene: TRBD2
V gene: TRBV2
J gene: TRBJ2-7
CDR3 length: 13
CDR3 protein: CASNSGSVYEQYF

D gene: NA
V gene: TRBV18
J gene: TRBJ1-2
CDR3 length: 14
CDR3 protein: CASSPPPGDYGYTF

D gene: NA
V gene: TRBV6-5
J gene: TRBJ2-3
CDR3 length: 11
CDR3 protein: CATQRVDTQYF

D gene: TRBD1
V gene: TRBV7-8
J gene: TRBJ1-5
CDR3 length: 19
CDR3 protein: CASSHPNLGQGTGNQPQHF

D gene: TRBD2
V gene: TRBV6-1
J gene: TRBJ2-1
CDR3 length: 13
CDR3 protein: CASSVGLAGQQFF

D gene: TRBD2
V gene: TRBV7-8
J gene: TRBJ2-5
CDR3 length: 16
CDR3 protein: CASSGGLAGIQETQYF